The entry that follows covers one TCR beta chain sequence. The antigen is unknown. These data are taken from a study of T cell responses to AZD1222 COVID-19 vaccine. Study outcomes and limitations: Spike-specific TCR breadth rose after two AZD1222 doses, and depth rose as well. The sample set comprised mostly white British donors with more females, and clonal diversity was possibly underestimated.

CDR1 LGHDT and CDR2 YNNKEL come from the germline V gene (reference sequence). The V segment lost 1 base and the J segment 3 bases; nucleotides outside the gene matches: 6. The CDR3 extends over 16 amino acids. Assay: immunoSEQ multiplex PCR; the TCRdb copy retains only in-frame clones and omits some. The sample shows over 150,000 clones, 93% of them seen only once. The receptor was derived from an adult who received the AZD1222 COVID-19 vaccine. Here the sequenced sample was peripheral blood, taken 28 days after the second AZD1222 dose. This rearrangement joins TRBV3-1 (or the pseudogene TRBV3-2) to TRBJ1-1, with 9 bases aligning to TRBD1. CDR3 loop: CASSQVWDRAHTEAFF. CDR3 sequence (DNA): TGTGCCAGCAGCCAAGTTTGGGACAGGGCACACACTGAAGCTTTCTTT.